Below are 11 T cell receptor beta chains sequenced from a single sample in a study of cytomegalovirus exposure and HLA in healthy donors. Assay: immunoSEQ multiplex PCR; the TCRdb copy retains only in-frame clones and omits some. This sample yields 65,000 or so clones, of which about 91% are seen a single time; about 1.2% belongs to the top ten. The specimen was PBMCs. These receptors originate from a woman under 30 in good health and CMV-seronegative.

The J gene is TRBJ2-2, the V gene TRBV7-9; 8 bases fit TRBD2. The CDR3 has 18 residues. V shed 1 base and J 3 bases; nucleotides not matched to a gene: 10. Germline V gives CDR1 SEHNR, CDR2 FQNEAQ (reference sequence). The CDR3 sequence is CASSLGPQRGSYTGELFF. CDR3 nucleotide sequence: TGTGCCAGCAGCTTAGGTCCCCAGCGGGGGTCTTACACCGGGGAGCTGTTTTTT.

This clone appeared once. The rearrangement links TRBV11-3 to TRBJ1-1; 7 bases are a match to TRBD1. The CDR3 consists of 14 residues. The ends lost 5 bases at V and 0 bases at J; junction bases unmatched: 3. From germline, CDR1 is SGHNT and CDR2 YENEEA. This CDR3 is CASSLRGVNTEAFF. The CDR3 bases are TGTGCCAGCAGCCTCAGGGGGGTGAACACTGAAGCTTTCTTT.

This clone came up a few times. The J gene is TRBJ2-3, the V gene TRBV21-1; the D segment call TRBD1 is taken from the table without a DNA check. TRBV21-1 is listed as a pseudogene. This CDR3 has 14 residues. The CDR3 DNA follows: TGTGCCAGATTCAGGGGCCGAGAATCAGATACGCAGTATTTT. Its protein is CARFRGRESDTQYF.

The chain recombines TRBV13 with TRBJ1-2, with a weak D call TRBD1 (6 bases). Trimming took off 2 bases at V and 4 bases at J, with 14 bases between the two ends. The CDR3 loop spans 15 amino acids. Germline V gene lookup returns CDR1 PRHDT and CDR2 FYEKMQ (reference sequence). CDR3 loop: CASSLQQGIAYGYTF. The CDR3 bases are TGTGCCAGCAGCTTACAACAGGGTATAGCCTATGGCTACACCTTC.

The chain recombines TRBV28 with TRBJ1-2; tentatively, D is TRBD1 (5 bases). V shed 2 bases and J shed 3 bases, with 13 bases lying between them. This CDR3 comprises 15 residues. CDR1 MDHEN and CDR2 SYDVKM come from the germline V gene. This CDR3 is CASSLRQGPYYGYTF. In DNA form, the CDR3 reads TGTGCCAGCAGTTTACGGCAGGGCCCATACTATGGCTACACCTTC.

This chain's CDR3 is CASSRRDRGRNQPQHF. DNA for the CDR3: TGTGCCAGCTCGCGCCGGGACAGGGGTCGAAATCAGCCCCAGCATTTT. The V and J genes are TRBV18 and TRBJ1-5; 10 nucleotides agree with TRBD1. The CDR3 is made up of 16 amino acids. With V trimmed by 6 bases and J by 4 bases, 9 bases remained unmatched. Germline V lookup: CDR1 KGHSH, CDR2 LQKENI.

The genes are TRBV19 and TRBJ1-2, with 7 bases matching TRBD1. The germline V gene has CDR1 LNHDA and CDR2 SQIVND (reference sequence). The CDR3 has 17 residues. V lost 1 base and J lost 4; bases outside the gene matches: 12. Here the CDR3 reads CASSIVTWDRGGYGYTF. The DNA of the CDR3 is TGTGCCAGTAGTATAGTTACGTGGGACAGAGGGGGCTATGGCTACACCTTC.

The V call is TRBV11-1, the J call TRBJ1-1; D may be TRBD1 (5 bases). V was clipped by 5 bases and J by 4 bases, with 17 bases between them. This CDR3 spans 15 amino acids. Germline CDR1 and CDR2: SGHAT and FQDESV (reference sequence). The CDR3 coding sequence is TGTGCCAGCAGCCCCGCCTCAGGGTACTCCACTGAAGCTTTCTTT. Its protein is CASSPASGYSTEAFF.

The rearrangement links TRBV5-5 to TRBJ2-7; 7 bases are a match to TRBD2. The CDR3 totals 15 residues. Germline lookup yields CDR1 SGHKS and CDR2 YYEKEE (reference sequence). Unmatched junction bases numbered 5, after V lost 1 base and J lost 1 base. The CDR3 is CASSLSGTESYEQYF. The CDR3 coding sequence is TGTGCCAGCAGCTTGAGCGGGACTGAGTCCTACGAGCAGTACTTC.

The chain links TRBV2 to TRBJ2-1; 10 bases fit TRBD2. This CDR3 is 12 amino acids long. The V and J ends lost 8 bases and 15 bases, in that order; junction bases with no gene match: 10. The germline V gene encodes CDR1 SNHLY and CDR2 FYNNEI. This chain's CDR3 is CASELAGVLWFF. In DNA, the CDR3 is TGTGCCAGCGAGCTAGCGGGGGTACTGTGGTTCTTC.

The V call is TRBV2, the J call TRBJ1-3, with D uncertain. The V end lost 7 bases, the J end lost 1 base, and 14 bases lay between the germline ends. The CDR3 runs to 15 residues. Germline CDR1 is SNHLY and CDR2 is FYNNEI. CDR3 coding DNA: TGTGCCAGCATTAGTGAACGGGGTTCTGGAAACACCATATATTTT. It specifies CASISERGSGNTIYF.